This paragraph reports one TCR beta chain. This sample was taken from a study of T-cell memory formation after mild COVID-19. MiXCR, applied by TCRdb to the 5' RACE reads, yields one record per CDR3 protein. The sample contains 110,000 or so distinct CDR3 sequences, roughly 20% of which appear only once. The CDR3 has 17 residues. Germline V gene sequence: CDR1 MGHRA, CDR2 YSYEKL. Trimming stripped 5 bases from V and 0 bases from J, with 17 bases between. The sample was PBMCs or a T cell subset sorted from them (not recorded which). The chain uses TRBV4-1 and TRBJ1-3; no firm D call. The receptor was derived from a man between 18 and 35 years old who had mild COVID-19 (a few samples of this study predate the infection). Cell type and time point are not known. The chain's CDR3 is CASSYGRTQSSGNTIYF. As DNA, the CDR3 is TGCGCCAGCAGCTACGGGCGCACTCAGAGCTCTGGAAACACCATATATTTT.